The 7 T cell receptor beta chains listed next were all sequenced from one sample in a study of blood T cell repertoires in COVID-19. Sequenced by immunoSEQ multiplex PCR; TCRdb stores in-frame clones only, minus some. The table includes under 300,000 clones, around 87% detected once. Sequenced material: PBMCs or T cells enriched from blood (not recorded which). These receptors came from a woman aged 25 to 45 with acute COVID-19.

CDR3 sequence (DNA): TGTGCCAGCTCACCTGGGGGCAGGCTAGACACCATATATTTT. Translation gives CASSPGGRLDTIYF. The chain links TRBV18 to TRBJ1-3; D might be TRBD1 (6 bases). The germline gives CDR1 KGHSH, CDR2 LQKENI. Trimming cost V 3 bases and J 8 bases, with 14 bases left between them. CDR3 size: 14 residues.

This chain links TRBV5-6 with TRBJ1-1; 9 bases map to TRBD1. V trimming: 4 bases; J trimming: 4 bases; junction bases outside the gene matches: 5. This CDR3 is 14 amino acids long. Germline loops: CDR1 SGHDT, CDR2 YYEEEE. The CDR3 sequence: CASSPVDRGTEAFF. In nucleotides, the CDR3 is TGTGCCAGCAGCCCTGTGGACAGGGGCACTGAAGCTTTCTTT.

DNA of the CDR3: TGTGCCAGCAGCTTAGAGTCCAGTTTAGGACTTAACTATGGCTACACCTTC. This sequence encodes CASSLESSLGLNYGYTF. The chain recombines TRBV7-8 with TRBJ1-2; no clear D. V was trimmed by 1 base and J by 1 base, leaving 16 bases between them. The CDR3 sequence is 17 residues long. Germline CDR1 is SGHVS and CDR2 is FQNEAQ.

The CDR3 region is CASRPGPRGGYTF. The CDR3, as DNA: TGTGCCAGCAGGCCCGGGCCTCGGGGTGGCTACACCTTC. The chain combines TRBV2 with TRBJ1-2; D uncertain. V dropped 6 bases and J dropped 7 bases, with 15 bases sitting between them. Per the germline V gene, CDR1 is SNHLY and CDR2 is FYNNEI. This CDR3 is 13 amino acids long.

The chain recombines TRBV7-8 with TRBJ1-2; no firm D call. V lost 5 bases and J lost 3, with 7 bases in between. The CDR3 runs 12 residues. CDR1 and CDR2 (germline): SGHVS, FQNEAQ. The chain's CDR3 is CASSLTDYGYTF. For the CDR3, the DNA is TGTGCCAGCAGCCTAACGGACTATGGCTACACCTTC.

This chain uses TRBV7-2 with TRBJ2-2; 7 nucleotides line up with TRBD1. CDR1 and CDR2 (germline): SGHTA, FQGNSA. The CDR3 loop spans 15 amino acids. V shed 5 bases and J 3 bases; nucleotides not matched to a gene: 6. Written as DNA, the CDR3 is TGTGCCAGCAGCCAGCGACAGGGAGACACCGGGGAGCTGTTTTTT. This encodes CASSQRQGDTGELFF.

The V gene is TRBV5-1, the J gene TRBJ2-3, with a tentative D call TRBD2 (7 bases). CDR1 and CDR2 (germline): SGHRS, YFSETQ. This CDR3 is built from 16 residues. V was pared by 1 base and J by 2 bases, with 14 bases between. CDR3 in DNA: TGCGCCAGCAGCTTGATAGGGGGACTACCCACAGATACGCAGTATTTT. Translation: CASSLIGGLPTDTQYF.